Listed here is a single TCR beta chain. As yet, its antigen is unknown. The sample originates from a study of T cell responses to AZD1222 COVID-19 vaccine. Study outcomes and limitations: The study sampled repertoires only after the peak T cell response. Reportedly, close to half of spike-specific TCRs are directed against unmutated variant regions. Across spike, vaccine-associated CD4 TCRs were found, dominant at 160-218 and 743-854. Clonal diversity was possibly underestimated, and white British individuals and females predominated among donors.

The CDR3 is 13 residues long. The ends were cut back, 3 bases at V and 8 bases at J, with 13 bases in the middle. Only in-frame clones appear in the TCRdb table, and some are missing; sequencing was by immunoSEQ multiplex PCR. The sample lists approximately 150,000 clones, 90% to 95% seen once, with about 1% in the top ten. Sample: peripheral blood, taken on day 0 of AZD1222 vaccination. J is TRBJ1-2 and V is TRBV12-3 or TRBV12-4, with D perhaps TRBD1 (6 bases). The clonotype originates from an adult in good health. CDR3 protein: CASSFVAGDGYTF. The CDR3 DNA reads as TGTGCCAGCAGTTTTGTGGCAGGGGACGGCTACACCTTC.